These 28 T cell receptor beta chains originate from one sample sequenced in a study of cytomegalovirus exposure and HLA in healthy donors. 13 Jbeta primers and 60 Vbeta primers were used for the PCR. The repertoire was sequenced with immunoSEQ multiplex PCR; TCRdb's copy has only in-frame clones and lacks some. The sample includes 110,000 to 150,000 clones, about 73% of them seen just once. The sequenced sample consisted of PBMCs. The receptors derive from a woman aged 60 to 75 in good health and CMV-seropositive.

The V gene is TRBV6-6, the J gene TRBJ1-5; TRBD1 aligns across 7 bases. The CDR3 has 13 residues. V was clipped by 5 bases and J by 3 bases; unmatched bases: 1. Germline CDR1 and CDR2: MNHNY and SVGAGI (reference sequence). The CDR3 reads CASSDRDNQPQHF. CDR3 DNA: TGTGCCAGCAGTGACAGGGACAATCAGCCCCAGCATTTT.

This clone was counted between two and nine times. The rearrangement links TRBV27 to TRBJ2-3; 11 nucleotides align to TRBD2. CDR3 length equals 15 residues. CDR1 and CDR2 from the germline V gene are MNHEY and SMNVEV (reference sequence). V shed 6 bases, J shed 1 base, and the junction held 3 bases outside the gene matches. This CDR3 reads CASSPLAGGTDTQYF. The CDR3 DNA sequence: TGTGCCAGCAGCCCACTAGCGGGGGGCACAGATACGCAGTATTTT.

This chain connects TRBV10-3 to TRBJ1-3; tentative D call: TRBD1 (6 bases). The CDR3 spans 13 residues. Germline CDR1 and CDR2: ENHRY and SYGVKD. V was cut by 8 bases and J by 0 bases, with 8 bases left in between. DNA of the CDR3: TGTGCCATCCGGACAGACTCTGGAAACACCATATATTTT. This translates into CAIRTDSGNTIYF.

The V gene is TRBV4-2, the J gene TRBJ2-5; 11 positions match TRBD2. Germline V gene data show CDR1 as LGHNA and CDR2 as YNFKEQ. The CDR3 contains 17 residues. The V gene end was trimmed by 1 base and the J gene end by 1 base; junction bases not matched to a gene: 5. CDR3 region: CASSQADLAGGQETQYF. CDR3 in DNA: TGTGCCAGCAGCCAAGCCGACCTAGCGGGAGGCCAAGAGACCCAGTACTTC.

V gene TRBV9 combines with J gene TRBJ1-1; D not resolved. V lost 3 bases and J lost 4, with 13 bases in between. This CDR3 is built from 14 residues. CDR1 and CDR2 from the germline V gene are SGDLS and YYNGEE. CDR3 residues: CASSAVGSGTEAFF. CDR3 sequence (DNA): TGTGCCAGCAGCGCGGTGGGGAGCGGCACTGAAGCTTTCTTT.

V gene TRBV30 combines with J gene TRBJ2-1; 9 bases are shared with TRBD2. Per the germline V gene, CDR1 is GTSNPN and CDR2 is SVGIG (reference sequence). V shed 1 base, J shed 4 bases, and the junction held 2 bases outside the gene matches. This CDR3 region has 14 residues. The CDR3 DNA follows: TGTGCCTGGAGTGGACTAGCGGCATACAATGAGCAGTTCTTC. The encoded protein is CAWSGLAAYNEQFF. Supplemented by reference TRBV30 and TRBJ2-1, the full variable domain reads SQTIHQWPATLVQPVGSPLSLECTVEGTSNPNLYWYRQAAGRGLQLLFYSVGIGQISSEVPQNLSASRPQDRQFILSSKKLLLSDSGFYLCAWSGLAAYNEQFFGPGTRLTVL.

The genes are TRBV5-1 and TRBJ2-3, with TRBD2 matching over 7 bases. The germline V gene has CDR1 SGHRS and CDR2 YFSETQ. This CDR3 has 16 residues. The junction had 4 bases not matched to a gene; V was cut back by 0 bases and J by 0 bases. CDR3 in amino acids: CASSLVPGGSTDTQYF. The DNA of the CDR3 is TGCGCCAGCAGCTTGGTTCCGGGGGGTAGCACAGATACGCAGTATTTT.

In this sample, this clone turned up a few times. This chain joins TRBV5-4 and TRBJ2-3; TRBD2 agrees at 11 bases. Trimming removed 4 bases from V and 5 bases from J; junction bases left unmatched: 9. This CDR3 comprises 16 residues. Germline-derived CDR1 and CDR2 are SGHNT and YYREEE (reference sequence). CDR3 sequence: CASSPRVAGGEDTQYF. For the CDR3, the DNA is TGTGCCAGCAGCCCCCGGGTAGCGGGAGGGGAAGATACGCAGTATTTT.

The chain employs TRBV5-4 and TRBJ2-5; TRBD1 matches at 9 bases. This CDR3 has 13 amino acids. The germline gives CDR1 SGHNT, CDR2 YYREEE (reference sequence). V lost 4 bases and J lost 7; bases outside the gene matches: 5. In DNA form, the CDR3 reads TGTGCCAGCAGCCAGACAGGGGGAATGACCCAGTACTTC. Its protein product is CASSQTGGMTQYF.

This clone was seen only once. The CDR3 region is CASTLSGQFYEQYF. In nucleotides, the CDR3 is TGTGCCAGCACCCTATCGGGACAGTTCTACGAGCAGTACTTC. The chain links TRBV28 to TRBJ2-7, with 7 positions matching TRBD1. The CDR3 loop spans 14 amino acids. V lost 7 bases, J lost 3 bases, and 9 bases stayed unmatched. Germline CDR1 is MDHEN and CDR2 is SYDVKM.

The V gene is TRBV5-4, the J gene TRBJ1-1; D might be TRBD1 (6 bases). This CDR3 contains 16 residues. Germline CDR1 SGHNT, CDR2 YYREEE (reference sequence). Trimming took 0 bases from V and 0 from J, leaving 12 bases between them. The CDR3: CASSLEGRGMNTEAFF. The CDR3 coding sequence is TGTGCCAGCAGCTTGGAGGGCAGGGGCATGAACACTGAAGCTTTCTTT.

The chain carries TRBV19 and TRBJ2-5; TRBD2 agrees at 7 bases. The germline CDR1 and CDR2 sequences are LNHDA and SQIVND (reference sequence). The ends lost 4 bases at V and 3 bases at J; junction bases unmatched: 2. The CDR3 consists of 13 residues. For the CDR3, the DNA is TGTGCCAGTAGTACGGGGGGAAAAGAGACCCAGTACTTC. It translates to CASSTGGKETQYF.

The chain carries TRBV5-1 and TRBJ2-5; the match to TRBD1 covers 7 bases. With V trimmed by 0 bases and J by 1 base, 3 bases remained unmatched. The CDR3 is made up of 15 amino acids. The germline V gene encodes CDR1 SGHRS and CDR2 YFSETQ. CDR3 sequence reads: CASSLGDRAQETQYF. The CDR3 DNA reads TGCGCCAGCAGCTTGGGCGACAGGGCCCAAGAGACCCAGTACTTC.

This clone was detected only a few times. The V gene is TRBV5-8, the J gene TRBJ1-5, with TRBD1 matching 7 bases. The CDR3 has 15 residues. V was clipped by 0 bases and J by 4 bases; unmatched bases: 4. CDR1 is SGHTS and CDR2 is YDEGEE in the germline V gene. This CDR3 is CASSLVGRGNQPQHF. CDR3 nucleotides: TGTGCCAGCAGCTTGGTCGGCAGGGGGAATCAGCCCCAGCATTTT.

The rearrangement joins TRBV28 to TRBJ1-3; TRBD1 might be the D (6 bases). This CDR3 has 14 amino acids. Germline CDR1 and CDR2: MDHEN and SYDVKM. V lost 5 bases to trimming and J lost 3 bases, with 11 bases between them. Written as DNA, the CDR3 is TGTGCCAGCAGTCTTACAGGGATTGGAAACACCATATATTTT. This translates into CASSLTGIGNTIYF.

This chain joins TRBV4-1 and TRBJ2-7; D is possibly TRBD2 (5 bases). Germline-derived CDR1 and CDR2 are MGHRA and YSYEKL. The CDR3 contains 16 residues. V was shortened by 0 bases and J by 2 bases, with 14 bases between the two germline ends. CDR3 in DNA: TGCGCCAGCAGCCAAGAAACATCCGGACTTACCTACGAGCAGTACTTC. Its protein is CASSQETSGLTYEQYF.

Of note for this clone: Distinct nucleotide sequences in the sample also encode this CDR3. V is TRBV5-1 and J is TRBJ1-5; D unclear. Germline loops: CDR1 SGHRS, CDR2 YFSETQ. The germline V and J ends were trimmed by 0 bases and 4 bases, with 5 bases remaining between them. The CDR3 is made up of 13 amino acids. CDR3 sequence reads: CASSLGQNQPQHF. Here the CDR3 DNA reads TGCGCCAGCAGCTTGGGCCAGAATCAGCCCCAGCATTTT.

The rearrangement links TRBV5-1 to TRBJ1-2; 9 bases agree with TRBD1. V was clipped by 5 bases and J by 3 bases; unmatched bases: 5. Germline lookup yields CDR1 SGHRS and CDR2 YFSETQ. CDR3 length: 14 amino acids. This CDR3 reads CASRTGGSHYGYTF. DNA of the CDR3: TGCGCCAGCAGGACAGGGGGATCGCACTATGGCTACACCTTC.

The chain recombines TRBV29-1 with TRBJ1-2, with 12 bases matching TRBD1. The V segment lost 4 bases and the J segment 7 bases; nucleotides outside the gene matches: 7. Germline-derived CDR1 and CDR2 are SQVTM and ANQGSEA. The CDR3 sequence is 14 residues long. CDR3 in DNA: TGCAGCGTTGTCCGGGACAGGGGGCTGGGTGGCTACACCTTC. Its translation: CSVVRDRGLGGYTF.

The CDR3 DNA is TGTGCCAGCTCACCACTGGCTAGCGTAAGCACAGATACGCAGTATTTT. Amino acid sequence: CASSPLASVSTDTQYF. V gene TRBV18 combines with J gene TRBJ2-3, with a possible D match to TRBD2 (6 bases). CDR3 length equals 16 residues. Germline V lookup: CDR1 KGHSH, CDR2 LQKENI. Trimming pared 1 base from V and 0 bases from J, leaving 11 bases between.

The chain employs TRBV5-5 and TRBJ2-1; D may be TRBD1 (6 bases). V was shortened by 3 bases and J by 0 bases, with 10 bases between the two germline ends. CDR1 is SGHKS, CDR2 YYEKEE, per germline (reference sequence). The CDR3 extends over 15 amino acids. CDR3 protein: CASSSTGSSYNEQFF. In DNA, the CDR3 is TGTGCCAGCAGCTCAACAGGGAGCTCCTACAATGAGCAGTTCTTC. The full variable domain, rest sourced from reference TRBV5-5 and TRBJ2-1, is DAGVTQSPTHLIKTRGQQVTLRCSPISGHKSVSWYQQVLGQGPQFIFQYYEKEERGRGNFPDRFSARQFPNYSSELNVNALLLGDSALYLCASSSTGSSYNEQFFGPGTRLTVL.

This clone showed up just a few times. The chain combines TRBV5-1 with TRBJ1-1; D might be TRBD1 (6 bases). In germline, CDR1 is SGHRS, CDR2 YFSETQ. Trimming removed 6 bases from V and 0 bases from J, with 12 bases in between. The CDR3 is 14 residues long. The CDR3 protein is CASTLGQLNTEAFF. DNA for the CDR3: TGCGCCAGCACCTTAGGACAGCTGAACACTGAAGCTTTCTTT.

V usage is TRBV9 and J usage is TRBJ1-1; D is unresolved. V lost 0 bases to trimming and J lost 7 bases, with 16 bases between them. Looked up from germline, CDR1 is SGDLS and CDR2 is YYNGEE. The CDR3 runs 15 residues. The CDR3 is CASSVAPNLSGEAFF. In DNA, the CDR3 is TGTGCCAGCAGCGTAGCCCCGAATCTCTCGGGTGAAGCTTTCTTT.

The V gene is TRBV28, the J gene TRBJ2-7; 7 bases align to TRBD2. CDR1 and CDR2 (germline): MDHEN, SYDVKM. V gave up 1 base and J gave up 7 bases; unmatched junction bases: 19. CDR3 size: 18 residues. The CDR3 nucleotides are TGTGCCAGCAGTTTATCTAGGGGAGGGATGCAGGTGAGGAGGGAGCAGTACTTC. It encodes CASSLSRGGMQVRREQYF. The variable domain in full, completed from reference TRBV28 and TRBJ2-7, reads DVKVTQSSRYLVKRTGEKVFLECVQDMDHENMFWYRQDPGLGLRLIYFSYDVKMKEKGDIPEGYSVSREKKERFSLILESASTNQTSMYLCASSLSRGGMQVRREQYFGPGTRLTVT.

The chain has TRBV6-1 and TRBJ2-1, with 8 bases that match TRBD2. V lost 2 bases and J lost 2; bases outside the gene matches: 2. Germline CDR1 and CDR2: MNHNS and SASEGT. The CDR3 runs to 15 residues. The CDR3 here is CASSESSGPYNEQFF. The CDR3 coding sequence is TGTGCCAGCAGTGAATCTAGCGGGCCCTACAATGAGCAGTTCTTC.

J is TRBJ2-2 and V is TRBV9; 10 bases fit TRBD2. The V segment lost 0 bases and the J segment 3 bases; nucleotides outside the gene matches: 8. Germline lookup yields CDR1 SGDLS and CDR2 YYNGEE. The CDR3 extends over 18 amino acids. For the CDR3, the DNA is TGTGCCAGCAGCGTAGCCCCATCGGGACTAGCGTACACCGGGGAGCTGTTTTTT. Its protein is CASSVAPSGLAYTGELFF.

This CDR3 reads CASSGAGTGVMSEQFF. Here the CDR3 DNA reads TGCGCCAGCAGCGGAGCCGGGACAGGGGTTATGAGTGAGCAGTTCTTC. The chain carries TRBV5-1 and TRBJ2-1; TRBD1 matches 10 bases. CDR1 SGHRS and CDR2 YFSETQ come from the germline V gene. The CDR3 is 16 amino acids. Losses at the gene ends were 4 bases for V and 9 bases for J; bases not matched to a gene: 13.

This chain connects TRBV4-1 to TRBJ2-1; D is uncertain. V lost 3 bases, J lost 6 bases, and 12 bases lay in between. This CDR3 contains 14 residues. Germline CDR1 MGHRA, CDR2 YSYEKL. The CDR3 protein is CASSHVIGANEQFF. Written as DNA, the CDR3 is TGCGCCAGCAGCCACGTGATAGGAGCCAATGAGCAGTTCTTC.